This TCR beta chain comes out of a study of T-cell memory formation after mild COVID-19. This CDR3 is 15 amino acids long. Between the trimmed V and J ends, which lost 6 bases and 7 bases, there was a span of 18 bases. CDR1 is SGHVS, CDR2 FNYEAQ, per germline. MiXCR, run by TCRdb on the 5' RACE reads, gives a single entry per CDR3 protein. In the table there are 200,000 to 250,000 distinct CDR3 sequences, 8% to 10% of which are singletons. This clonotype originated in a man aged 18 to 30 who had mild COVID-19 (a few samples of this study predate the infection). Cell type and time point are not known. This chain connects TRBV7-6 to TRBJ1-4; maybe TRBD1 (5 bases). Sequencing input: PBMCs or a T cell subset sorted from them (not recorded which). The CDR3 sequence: CASRGYSGLGEKLFF. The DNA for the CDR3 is TGTGCCAGCAGGGGCTATTCGGGGCTGGGTGAAAAACTGTTTTTT. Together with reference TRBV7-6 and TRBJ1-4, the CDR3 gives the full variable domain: GAGVSQSPRYKVTKRGQDVALRCDPISGHVSLYWYRQALGQGPEFLTYFNYEAQQDKSGLPNDRFSAERPEGSISTLTIQRTEQRDSAMYRCASRGYSGLGEKLFFGSGTQLSVL.